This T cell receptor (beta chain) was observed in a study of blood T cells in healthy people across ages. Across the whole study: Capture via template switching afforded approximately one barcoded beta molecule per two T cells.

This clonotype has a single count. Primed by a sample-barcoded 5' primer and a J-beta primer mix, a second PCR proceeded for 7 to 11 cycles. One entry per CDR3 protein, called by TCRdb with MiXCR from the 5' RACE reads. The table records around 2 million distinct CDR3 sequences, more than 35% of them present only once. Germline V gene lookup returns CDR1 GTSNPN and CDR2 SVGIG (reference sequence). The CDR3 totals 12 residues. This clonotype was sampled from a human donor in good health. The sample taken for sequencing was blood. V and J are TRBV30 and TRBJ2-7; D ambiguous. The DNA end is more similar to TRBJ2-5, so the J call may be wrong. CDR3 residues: CAWSRWFETQYF. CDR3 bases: TGTGCCTGGAGTAGGTGGTTTGAGACCCAGTACTTC.